The 5 T cell receptor beta chains presented below share a single source sample, sequenced in a study of vaccination and CD4 T cells after COVID-19. These receptors lack a known antigen. Treatment described: roughly 10-day PBMC culture with coronavirus spike peptide pools or control peptides (ViraFEST assay). Cultured CD4+ T-cell DNA underwent Oncomine TCR Beta short-read sequencing. TCRdb ran MiXCR on the PCR reads and lists one entry per CDR3 protein. The sample lists more than 15,000 distinct CDR3 sequences; under 55% were seen once. The sample consisted of CD4+ T cells from blood, cultured in vitro, taken before SARS-CoV-2 vaccination. All receptors come from a human donor who received a COVID-19 vaccine.

The chain has TRBV5-4 and TRBJ1-1; TRBD1 matches at 7 bases. The CDR3 has 13 residues. With V trimmed by 3 bases and J by 6 bases, 5 bases remained unmatched. Germline-derived CDR1 and CDR2 are SGHNT and YYREEE (reference sequence). The CDR3 coding sequence is TGTGCCAGCAGCTCGAACAGGGGAGCTGAAGCTTTCTTT. Amino acid sequence: CASSSNRGAEAFF. Full variable domain (rest looked up from reference TRBV5-4 and TRBJ1-1): ETGVTQSPTHLIKTRGQQVTLRCSSQSGHNTVSWYQQALGQGPQFIFQYYREEENGRGNFPPRFSGLQFPNYSSELNVNALELDDSALYLCASSSNRGAEAFFGQGTRLTVV.

The chain combines TRBV7-8 with TRBJ1-5; no clear D gene. Germline-derived CDR1 and CDR2 are SGHVS and FQNEAQ. Trimming removed 0 bases from V and 5 bases from J, with 17 bases in between. The CDR3 runs 17 residues. CDR3 bases: TGTGCCAGCAGCTTAGCGCTTTCGAAAGAGGCATATCAGCCCCAGCATTTT. Its translation is CASSLALSKEAYQPQHF.

There are a few counts of this clonotype. The chain carries TRBV7-6 and TRBJ1-1; D unclear. Germline assignment: CDR1 SGHVS and CDR2 FNYEAQ. V was trimmed by 1 base and J by 1 base, leaving 10 bases between them. The CDR3 has 15 residues. DNA of the CDR3: TGTGCCAGCAGCTTAGGGCCGATAGGGAACACTGAAGCTTTCTTT. Residues: CASSLGPIGNTEAFF.

This clonotype is large in the sample. The CDR3: CASSRGQSSGANVLTF. Here the CDR3 DNA reads TGTGCCAGCTCACGAGGACAGAGCTCTGGGGCCAACGTCCTGACTTTC. V usage is TRBV18 and J usage is TRBJ2-6, with D maybe TRBD1 (6 bases). V was pared by 4 bases and J by 0 bases, with 10 bases between. The germline V gene encodes CDR1 KGHSH and CDR2 LQKENI. The CDR3 has 16 residues. The complete variable domain, with remaining parts taken from reference TRBV18 and TRBJ2-6, reads NAGVMQNPRHLVRRRGQEARLRCSPMKGHSHVYWYRQLPEEGLKFMVYLQKENIIDESGMPKERFSAEFPKEGPSILRIQQVVRGDSAAYFCASSRGQSSGANVLTFGAGSRLTVL.

This chain uses TRBV7-9 with TRBJ2-1, with D maybe TRBD1 (6 bases). The V gene's germline CDR1 is SEHNR and CDR2 FQNEAQ (reference sequence). There are 16 residues in the CDR3. The V end was cut by 2 bases, the J end by 3 bases, with 14 bases between. CDR3 DNA sequence: TGTGCCAGCAGCTTAACGTGGCAGGGGATCTACAATGAGCAGTTCTTC. It is translated as CASSLTWQGIYNEQFF.